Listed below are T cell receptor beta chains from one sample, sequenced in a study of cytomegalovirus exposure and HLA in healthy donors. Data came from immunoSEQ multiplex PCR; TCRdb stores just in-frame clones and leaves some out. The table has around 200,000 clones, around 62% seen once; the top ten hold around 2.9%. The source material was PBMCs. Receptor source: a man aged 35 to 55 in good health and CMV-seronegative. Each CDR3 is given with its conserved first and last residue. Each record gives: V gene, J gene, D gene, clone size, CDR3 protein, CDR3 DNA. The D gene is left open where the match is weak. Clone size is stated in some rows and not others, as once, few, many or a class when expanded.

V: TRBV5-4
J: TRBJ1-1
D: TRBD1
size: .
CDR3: CASSGLTGGAGEAFF
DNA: TGTGCCAGCAGCGGACTTACAGGGGGCGCCGGTGAAGCTTTCTTT

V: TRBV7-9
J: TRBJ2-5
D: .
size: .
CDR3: CASSPRVQPGETQYF
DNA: TGTGCCAGCAGCCCAAGAGTCCAACCTGGAGAGACCCAGTACTTC

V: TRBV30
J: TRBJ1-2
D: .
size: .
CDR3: CASSRGVGYTF
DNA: TGTGCCTCCTCTCGCGGGGTTGGCTACACCTTC

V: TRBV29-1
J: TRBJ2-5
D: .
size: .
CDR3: CSVSDPDSPGFRAQYF
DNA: TGCAGCGTATCCGACCCGGACAGTCCGGGCTTTCGGGCCCAGTACTTC

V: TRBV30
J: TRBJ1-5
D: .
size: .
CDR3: CAWSKGGGQPQHF
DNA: TGTGCCTGGAGTAAGGGAGGAGGGCAGCCCCAGCATTTT

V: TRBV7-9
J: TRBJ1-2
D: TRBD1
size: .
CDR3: CSSSRQGPSSRSYTF
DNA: TGTTCCAGCAGCCGACAGGGGCCGAGTTCGAGGAGCTACACCTTC

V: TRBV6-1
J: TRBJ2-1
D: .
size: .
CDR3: CASTDRYNEQFF
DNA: TGTGCCAGCACGGACAGATACAATGAGCAGTTCTTC

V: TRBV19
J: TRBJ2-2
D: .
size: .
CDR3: CASSAGTNTGELFF
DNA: TGTGCCAGTAGTGCGGGGACGAACACCGGGGAGCTGTTTTTT

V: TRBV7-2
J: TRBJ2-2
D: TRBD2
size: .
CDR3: CASSPQRLAGGELFF
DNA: TGTGCCAGCAGCCCCCAACGACTAGCGGGCGGGGAGCTGTTTTTT

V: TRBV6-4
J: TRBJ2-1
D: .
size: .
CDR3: CASSEDREGYNEQFF
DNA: TGTGCCAGCAGTGAGGACAGGGAGGGGTACAATGAGCAGTTCTTC

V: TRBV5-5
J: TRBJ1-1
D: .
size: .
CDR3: CASSQDRNTEAFF
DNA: TGTGCCAGCAGCCAGGACAGGAACACTGAAGCTTTCTTT

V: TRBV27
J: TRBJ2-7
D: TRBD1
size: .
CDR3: CASSYEGAQYEQYF
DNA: TGTGCCAGCAGTTACGAGGGGGCGCAATACGAGCAGTACTTC

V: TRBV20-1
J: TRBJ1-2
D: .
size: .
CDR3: CSAIRDYGYTF
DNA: TGCAGTGCTATCCGGGACTATGGCTACACCTTC

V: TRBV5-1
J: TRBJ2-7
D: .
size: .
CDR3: CASSIDISYEQYF
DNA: TGCGCCAGCAGCATTGACATCTCCTACGAGCAGTACTTC

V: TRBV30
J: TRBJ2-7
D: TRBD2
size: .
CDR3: CASLSGAPYEQYF
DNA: TGTGCCTCACTTAGCGGGGCCCCCTACGAGCAGTACTTC

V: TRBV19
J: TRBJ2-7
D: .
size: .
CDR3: CATLTRGTIDRSSYEQYF
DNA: TGTGCCACCCTCACCCGGGGTACAATCGATCGGAGCTCCTACGAGCAGTACTTC

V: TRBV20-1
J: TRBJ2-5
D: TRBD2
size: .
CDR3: CSAKAGETQYF
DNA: TGCAGTGCTAAAGCGGGGGAGACCCAGTACTTC

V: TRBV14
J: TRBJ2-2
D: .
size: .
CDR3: CASSQVRATGELFF
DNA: TGTGCCAGCAGCCAAGTACGAGCTACCGGGGAGCTGTTTTTT

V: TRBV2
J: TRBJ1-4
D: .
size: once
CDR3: CASVEGRRATNEKLFF
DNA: TGTGCCAGCGTCGAAGGGAGGAGGGCAACTAATGAAAAACTGTTTTTT

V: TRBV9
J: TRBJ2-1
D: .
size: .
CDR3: CASSVATSSYNEQFF
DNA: TGTGCCAGCAGCGTAGCTACTAGCTCGTACAATGAGCAGTTCTTC

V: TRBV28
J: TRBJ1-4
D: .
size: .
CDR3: CASSRTTGAAVVKLFF
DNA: TGTGCCAGCAGCCGCACGACGGGAGCGGCGGTGGTAAAACTGTTTTTT

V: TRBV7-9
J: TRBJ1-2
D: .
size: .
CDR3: CASSRDYKANGYTF
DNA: TGTGCCAGCAGCCGGGACTACAAGGCGAATGGCTACACCTTC

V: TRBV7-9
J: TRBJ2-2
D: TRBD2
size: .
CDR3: CAPAKAGGITGELFF
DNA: TGTGCCCCCGCAAAGGCGGGGGGCATCACCGGGGAGCTGTTTTTT

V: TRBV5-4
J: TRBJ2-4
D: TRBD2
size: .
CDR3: CASSSSGRAGNIQYF
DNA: TGTGCCAGCAGTTCTAGCGGGAGGGCCGGAAACATTCAGTACTTC

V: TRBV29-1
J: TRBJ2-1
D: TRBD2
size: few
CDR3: CSVEGGLAASSYNEQFF
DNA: TGCAGCGTTGAGGGGGGACTAGCGGCCAGCTCCTACAATGAGCAGTTCTTC

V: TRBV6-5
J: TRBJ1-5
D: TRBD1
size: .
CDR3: CASSPDRGYQPQHF
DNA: TGTGCCAGCAGTCCGGACAGGGGGTATCAGCCCCAGCATTTT

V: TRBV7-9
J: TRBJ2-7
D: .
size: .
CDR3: CASSLGGISYEQYF
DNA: TGTGCCAGCAGCTTAGGAGGGATCTCCTACGAGCAGTACTTC

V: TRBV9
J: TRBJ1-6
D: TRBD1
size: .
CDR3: CASSGRTGSNSPLHF
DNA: TGTGCCAGCAGCGGCCGGACAGGGTCAAATTCACCCCTCCACTTT

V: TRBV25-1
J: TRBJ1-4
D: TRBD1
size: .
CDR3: CASSDPQGAPTNEKLFF
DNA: TGTGCCAGCAGTGATCCACAGGGGGCTCCAACTAATGAAAAACTGTTTTTT

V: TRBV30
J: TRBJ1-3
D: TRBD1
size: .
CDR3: CAWSQDRAGNTIYF
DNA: TGTGCCTGGAGTCAGGACAGGGCTGGAAACACCATATATTTT

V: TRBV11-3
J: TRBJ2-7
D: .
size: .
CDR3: CASSLDGKQYF
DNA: TGTGCCAGCAGCTTAGACGGGAAGCAGTACTTC

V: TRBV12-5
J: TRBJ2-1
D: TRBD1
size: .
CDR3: CASGRPPQGIEQFF
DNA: TGTGCTAGTGGTCGACCTCCACAGGGGATTGAGCAGTTCTTC

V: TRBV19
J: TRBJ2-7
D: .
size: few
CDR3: CASSTTATSYEQYF
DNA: TGTGCCAGTAGTACGACAGCGACCTCCTACGAGCAGTACTTC

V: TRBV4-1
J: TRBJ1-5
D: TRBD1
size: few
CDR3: CASSQARDRGYSNQPQHF
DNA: TGCGCCAGCAGCCAGGCCCGGGACAGGGGATATAGCAATCAGCCCCAGCATTTT

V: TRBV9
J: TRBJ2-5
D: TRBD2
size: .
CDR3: CASSVATGERLAGPETQYF
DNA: TGTGCCAGCAGCGTAGCGACAGGGGAAAGACTAGCGGGACCCGAGACCCAGTACTTC

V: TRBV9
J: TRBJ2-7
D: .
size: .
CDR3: CASSVETGYEQYF
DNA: TGTGCCAGCAGCGTAGAGACAGGCTACGAGCAGTACTTC

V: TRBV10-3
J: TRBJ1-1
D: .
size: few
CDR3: CASSYRTENTEAFF
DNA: TGTGCCAGCAGTTACCGGACAGAGAACACTGAAGCTTTCTTT

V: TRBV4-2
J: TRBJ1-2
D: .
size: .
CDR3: CASSQVSLGGDYGYTF
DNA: TGTGCCAGCAGCCAAGTATCGTTGGGGGGAGACTATGGCTACACCTTC

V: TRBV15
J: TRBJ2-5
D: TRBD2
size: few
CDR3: CATTSGRYQETQYF
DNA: TGTGCCACCACTAGCGGAAGGTACCAAGAGACCCAGTACTTC

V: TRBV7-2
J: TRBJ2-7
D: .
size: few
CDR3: CASSLGRGSYEQYF
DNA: TGTGCCAGCAGCTTAGGACGGGGCTCCTACGAGCAGTACTTC

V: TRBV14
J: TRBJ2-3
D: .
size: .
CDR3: CASSPRTDTQYF
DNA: TGTGCCAGCAGCCCCCGGACAGATACGCAGTATTTT

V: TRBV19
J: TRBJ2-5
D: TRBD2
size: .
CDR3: CASTIGTSNVETQYF
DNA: TGTGCCAGTACCATAGGGACTAGCAACGTGGAGACCCAGTACTTC

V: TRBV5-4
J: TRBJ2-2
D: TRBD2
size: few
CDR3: CASSTTSGSTGELFF
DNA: TGTGCCAGCAGCACGACTAGCGGGAGCACCGGGGAGCTGTTTTTT

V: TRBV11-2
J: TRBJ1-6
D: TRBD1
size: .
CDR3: CASSSLRDRDNSPLHF
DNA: TGTGCCAGCAGCTCCCTCCGGGACAGGGATAATTCACCCCTCCACTTT

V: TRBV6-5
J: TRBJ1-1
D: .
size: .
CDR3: CASSYSRGILEAFF
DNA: TGTGCCAGCAGTTACTCACGGGGTATCCTAGAAGCTTTCTTT

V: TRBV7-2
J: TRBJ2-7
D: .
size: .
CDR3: CASSPLMYEQYF
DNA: TGTGCCAGCAGCCCCTTAATGTACGAGCAGTACTTC

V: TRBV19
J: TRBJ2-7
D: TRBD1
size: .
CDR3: CASTSGQGVREQYF
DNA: TGTGCCAGTACCTCCGGACAGGGGGTAAGAGAGCAGTACTTC

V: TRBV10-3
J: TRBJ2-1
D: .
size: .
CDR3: CAISPPQSSSYNEQFF
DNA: TGTGCCATCAGTCCCCCTCAGTCAAGCTCCTACAATGAGCAGTTCTTC

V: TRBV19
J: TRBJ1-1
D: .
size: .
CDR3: CASSIAQSVKAFF
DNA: TGTGCCAGTAGTATAGCCCAATCAGTGAAAGCTTTCTTT

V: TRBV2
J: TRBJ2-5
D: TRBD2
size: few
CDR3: CASSEEGTGGETQYF
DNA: TGTGCCAGCAGTGAAGAAGGGACCGGGGGGGAGACCCAGTACTTC

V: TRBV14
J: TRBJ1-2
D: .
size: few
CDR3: CASSQAYYGYTF
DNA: TGTGCCAGCAGCCAAGCGTACTATGGCTACACCTTC

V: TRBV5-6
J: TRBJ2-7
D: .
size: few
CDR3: CASSLSGAASYEQYF
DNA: TGTGCCAGCAGCCTCTCGGGAGCGGCCTCCTACGAGCAGTACTTC

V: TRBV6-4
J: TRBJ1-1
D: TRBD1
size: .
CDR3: CASRSPGQGIKTEAFF
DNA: TGTGCCAGCAGATCCCCGGGACAGGGTATTAAAACTGAAGCTTTCTTT